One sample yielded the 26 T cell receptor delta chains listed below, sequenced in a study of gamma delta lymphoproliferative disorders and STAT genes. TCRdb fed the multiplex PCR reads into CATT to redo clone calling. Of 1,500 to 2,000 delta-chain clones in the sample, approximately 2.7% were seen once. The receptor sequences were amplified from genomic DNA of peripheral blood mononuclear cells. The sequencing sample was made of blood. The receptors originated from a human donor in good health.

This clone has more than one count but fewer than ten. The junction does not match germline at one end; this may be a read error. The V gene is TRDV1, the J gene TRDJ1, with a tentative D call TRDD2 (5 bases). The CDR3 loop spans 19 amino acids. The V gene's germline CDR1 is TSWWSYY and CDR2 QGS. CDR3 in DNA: TGCGCTTGGGAACCTACCCAGCAGGTCCACACCCGAACTACCGATAAACTCATCTTT. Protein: CAWEPTQQVHTRTTDKLIF.

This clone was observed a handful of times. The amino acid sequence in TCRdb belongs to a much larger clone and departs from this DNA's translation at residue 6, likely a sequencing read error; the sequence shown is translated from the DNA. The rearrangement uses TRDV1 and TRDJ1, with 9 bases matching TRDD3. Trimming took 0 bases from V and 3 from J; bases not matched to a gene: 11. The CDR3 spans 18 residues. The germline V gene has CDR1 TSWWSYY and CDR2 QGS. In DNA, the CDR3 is TGTGCTCTTGGGGAACTGGGAAACCGGGGATACGGCGCCGATAAACTCATCTTT. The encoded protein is CALGELGNRGYGADKLIF.

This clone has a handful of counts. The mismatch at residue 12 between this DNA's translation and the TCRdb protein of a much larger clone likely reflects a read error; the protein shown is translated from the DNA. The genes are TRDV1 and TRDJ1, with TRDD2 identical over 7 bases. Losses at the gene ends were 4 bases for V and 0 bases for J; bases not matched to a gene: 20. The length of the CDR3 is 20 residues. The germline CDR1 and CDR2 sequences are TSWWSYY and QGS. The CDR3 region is CALGVFSYRYWNSYTDKLIF. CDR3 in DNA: TGTGCTCTTGGGGTCTTTTCCTACCGGTACTGGAATTCGTACACCGATAAACTCATCTTT.

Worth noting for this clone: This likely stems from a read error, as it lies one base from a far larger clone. CDR3 DNA sequence: TGTGCCTGTGACATACTGAGGGACACCGATAAACTCATCTTT. It yields the protein CACDILRDTDKLIF. J is TRDJ1 and V is TRDV2, with unresolved D. The V end lost 2 bases, the J end lost 0 bases, and 9 bases lay between the germline ends. This CDR3 is 14 amino acids long. Looked up from germline, CDR1 is GEAIGNYY and CDR2 is EKD.

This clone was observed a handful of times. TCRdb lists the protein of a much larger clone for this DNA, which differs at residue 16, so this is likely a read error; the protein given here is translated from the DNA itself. In DNA, the CDR3 is TGTGCAGCAATAACCCCACTCTCCGTACTGGGGGATACGCGACCCGAAAAACTCATCTTT. Translating it yields CAAITPLSVLGDTRPEKLIF. V and J are TRAV29/DV5 and TRDJ1; TRDD3 matches 13 bases. Per the germline V gene, CDR1 is NSMFDY and CDR2 is ISSIKDK. The CDR3 consists of 20 residues.

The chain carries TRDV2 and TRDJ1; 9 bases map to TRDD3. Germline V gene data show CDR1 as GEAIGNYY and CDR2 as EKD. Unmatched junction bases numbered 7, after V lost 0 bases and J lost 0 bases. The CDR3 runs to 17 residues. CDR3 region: CACDTPHWGTYTDKLIF. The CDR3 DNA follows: TGTGCCTGTGACACCCCACACTGGGGGACCTACACCGATAAACTCATCTTT.

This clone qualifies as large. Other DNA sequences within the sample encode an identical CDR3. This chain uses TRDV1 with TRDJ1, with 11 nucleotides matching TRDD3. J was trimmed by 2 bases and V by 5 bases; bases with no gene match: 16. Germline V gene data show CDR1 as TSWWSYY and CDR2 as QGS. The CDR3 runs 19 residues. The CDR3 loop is CALGPRAPKNWGITDKLIF. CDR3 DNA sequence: TGTGCTCTTGGGCCCCGGGCCCCCAAGAACTGGGGGATAACCGATAAACTCATCTTT.

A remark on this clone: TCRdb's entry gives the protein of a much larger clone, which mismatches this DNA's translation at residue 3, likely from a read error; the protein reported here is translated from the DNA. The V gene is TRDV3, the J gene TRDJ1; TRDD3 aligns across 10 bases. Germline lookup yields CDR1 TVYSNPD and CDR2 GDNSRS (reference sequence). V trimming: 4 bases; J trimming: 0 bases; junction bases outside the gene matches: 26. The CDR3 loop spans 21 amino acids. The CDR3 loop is CASQRPIYWGILRPHTDKLIF. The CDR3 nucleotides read TGTGCCTCTCAACGTCCGATCTACTGGGGGATTCTAAGGCCCCACACCGATAAACTCATCTTT.

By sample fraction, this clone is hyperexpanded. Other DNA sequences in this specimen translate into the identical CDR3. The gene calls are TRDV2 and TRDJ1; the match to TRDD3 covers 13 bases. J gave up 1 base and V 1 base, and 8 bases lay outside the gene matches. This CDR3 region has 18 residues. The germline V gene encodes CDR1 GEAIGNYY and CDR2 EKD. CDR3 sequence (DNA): TGTGCCTGTGACACGCTAACTGGGGGATACGCGGTCACCGATAAACTCATCTTT. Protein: CACDTLTGGYAVTDKLIF.

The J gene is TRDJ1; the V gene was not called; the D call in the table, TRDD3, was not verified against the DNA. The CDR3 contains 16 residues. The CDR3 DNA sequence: TGTGCCTCCCCCCTGGGGGATCGCCTATACACCGATAAACTCATCTTT. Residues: CASPLGDRLYTDKLIF.

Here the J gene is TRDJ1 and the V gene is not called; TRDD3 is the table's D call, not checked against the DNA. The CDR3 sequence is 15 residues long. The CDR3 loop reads CASSYLLGRIHKLIF. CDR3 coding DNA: TGTGCCTCATCCTATTTACTGGGGAGAATCCATAAACTCATCTTT.

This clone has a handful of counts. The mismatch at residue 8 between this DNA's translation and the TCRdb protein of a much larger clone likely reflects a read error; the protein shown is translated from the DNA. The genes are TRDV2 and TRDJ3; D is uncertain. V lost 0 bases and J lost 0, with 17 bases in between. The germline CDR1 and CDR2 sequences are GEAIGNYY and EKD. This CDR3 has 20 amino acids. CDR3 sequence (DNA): TGTGCCTGTGACACCACCTCGCAGGGGTCGAGCTCCTGGGACACCCGACAGATGTTTTTC. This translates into CACDTTSQGSSSWDTRQMFF.

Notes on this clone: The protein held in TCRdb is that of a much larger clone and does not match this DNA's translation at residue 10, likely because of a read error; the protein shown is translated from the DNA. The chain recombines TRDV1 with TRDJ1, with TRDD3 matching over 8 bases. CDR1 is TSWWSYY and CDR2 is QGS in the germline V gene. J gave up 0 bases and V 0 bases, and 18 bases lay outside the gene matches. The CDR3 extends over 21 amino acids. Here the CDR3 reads CALGELSPTVVLGGYTDKLIF. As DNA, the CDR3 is TGTGCTCTTGGGGAACTATCTCCTACTGTCGTACTGGGGGGCTACACCGATAAACTCATCTTT.

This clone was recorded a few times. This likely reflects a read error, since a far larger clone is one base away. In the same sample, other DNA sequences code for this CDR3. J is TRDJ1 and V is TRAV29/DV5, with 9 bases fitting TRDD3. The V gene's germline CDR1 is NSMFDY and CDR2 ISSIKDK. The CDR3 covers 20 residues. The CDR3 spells CSVLLCTPPSWGIGFDKLIF. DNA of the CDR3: TGCAGTGTGCTTCTGTGCACCCCACCTAGCTGGGGGATCGGCTTCGATAAACTCATCTTT.

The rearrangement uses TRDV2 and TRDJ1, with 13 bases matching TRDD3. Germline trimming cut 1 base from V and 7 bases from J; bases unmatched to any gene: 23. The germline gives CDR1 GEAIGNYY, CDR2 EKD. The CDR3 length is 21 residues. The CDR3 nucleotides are TGTGCCTGTGACACTCCGAGGAATTGTATAGGATTTACTGGGGGATACGGTAAACTCATCTTT. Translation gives CACDTPRNCIGFTGGYGKLIF.

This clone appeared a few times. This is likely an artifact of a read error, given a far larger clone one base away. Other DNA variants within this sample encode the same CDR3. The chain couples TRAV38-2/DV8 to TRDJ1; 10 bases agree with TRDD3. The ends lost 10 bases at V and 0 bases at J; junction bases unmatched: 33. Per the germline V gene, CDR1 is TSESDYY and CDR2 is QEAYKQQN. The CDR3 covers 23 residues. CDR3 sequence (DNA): TGTGCTCATATAACAGTACCCCGCCTTCCCACCGTACTGGGGGATCGGGACACCGATAAACTCATCTTT. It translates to CAHITVPRLPTVLGDRDTDKLIF.

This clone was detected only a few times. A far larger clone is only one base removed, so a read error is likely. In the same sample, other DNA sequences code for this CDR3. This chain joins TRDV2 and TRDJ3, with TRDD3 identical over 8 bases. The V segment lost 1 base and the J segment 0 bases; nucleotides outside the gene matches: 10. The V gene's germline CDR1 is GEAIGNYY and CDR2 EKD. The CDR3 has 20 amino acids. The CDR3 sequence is CACDTIELGESSWDTRQMFF. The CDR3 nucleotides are TGTGCCTGTGACACGATCGAGCTGGGGGAAAGCTCCTGGGACACCCGACAGATGTTTTTC.

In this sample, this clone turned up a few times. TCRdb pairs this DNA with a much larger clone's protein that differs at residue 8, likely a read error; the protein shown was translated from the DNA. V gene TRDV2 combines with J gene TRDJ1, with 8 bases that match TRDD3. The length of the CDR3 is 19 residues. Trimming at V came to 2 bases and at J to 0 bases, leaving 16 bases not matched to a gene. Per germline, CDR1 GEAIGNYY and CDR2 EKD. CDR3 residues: CACDIAGAGGQGYTDKLIF. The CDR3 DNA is TGTGCCTGTGACATTGCTGGTGCTGGGGGACAGGGGTACACCGATAAACTCATCTTT.

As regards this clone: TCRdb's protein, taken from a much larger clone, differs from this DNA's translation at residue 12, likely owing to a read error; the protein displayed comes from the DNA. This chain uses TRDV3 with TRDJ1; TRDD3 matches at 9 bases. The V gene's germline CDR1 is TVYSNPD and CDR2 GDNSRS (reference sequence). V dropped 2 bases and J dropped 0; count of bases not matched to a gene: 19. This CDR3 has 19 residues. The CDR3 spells CAFFPRSTGGAPYTDKLIF. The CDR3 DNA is TGTGCCTTTTTTCCAAGATCGACTGGGGGAGCCCCGTACACCGATAAACTCATCTTT.

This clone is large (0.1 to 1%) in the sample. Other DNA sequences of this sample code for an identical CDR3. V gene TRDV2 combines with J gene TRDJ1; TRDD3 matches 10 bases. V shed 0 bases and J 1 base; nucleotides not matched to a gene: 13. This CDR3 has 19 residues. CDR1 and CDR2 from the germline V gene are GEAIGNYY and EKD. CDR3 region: CACDTVGGDTRKSTDKLIF. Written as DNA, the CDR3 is TGTGCCTGTGACACCGTGGGGGGGGATACGCGGAAATCCACCGATAAACTCATCTTT.

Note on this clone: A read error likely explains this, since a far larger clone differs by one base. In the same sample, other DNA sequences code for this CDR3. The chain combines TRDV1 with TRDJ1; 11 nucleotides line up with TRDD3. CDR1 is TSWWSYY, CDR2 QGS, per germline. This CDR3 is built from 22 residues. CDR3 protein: CALGEFHLQVLGDIPYTDKLIF. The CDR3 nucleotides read TGTGCTCTCGGGGAATTCCACCTCCAAGTACTGGGGGATATTCCGTACACCGATAAACTCATCTTT.

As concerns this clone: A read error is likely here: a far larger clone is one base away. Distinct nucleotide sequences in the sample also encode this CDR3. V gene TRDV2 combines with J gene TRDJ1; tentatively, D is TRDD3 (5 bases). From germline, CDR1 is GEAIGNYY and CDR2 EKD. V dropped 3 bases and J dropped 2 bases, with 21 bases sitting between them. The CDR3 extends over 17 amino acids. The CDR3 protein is CACDSLVDTAYTDKLIF. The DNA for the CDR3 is TGTGCCTGTGACTCACTGGTCGACACAGCGTATACCGATAAACTCATCTTT.

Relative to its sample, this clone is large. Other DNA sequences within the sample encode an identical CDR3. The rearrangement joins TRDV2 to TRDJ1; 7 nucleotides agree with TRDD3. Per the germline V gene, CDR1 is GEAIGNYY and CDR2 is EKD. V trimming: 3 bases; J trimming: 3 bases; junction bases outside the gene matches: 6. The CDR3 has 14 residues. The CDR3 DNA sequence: TGTGCCTGTGACCCGGTGGGGGAATCCGATAAACTCATCTTT. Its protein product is CACDPVGESDKLIF.

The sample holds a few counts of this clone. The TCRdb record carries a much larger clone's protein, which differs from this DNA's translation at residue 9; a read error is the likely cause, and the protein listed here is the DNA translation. CDR3 protein: CALGELKGQGQSKLIF. Written as DNA, the CDR3 is TGTGCTCTTGGGGAACTAAAGGGCCAGGGTCAATCCAAACTCATCTTT. V is TRDV1 and J is TRDJ1, with D unclear. Trimming pared 0 bases from V and 8 bases from J, leaving 19 bases between. The CDR3 contains 16 residues. Looked up from germline, CDR1 is TSWWSYY and CDR2 is QGS.

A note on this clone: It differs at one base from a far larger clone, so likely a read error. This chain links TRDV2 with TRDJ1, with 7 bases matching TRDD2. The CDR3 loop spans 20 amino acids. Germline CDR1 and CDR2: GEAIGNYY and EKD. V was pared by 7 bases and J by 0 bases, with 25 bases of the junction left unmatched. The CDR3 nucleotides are TGTGCCTGCCCACCTTCCTTCGTACTGAGGATGACCCAGTACACCGATAAACTCATCTTT. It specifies CACPPSFVLRMTQYTDKLIF.

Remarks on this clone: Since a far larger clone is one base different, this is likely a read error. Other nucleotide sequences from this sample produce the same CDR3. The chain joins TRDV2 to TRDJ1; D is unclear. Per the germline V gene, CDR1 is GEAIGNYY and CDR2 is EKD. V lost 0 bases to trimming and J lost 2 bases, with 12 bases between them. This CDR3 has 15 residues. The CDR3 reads CACDTLCRCTDKLIF. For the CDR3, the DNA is TGTGCCTGTGACACCTTGTGCCGATGTACCGATAAACTCATCTTT.